Given below is one T cell receptor beta chain in context. This clonotype came up a few times. Its cognate antigen has yet to be identified. Base qualities are not recorded, but no much larger clone differs from it by a single base. This entry comes from a study of regulatory T cells in long-lasting Graves disease (dated by TCRdb to the early 2020s). For the study in its entirety: Patients with newly diagnosed Graves' disease had been on antithyroid drugs for under 3 months. TCR sequencing covered around 13 persistent and 20 newly diagnosed Graves' disease patients, 33 samples in total. The study was registered as a clinical trial and conducted in China. Persistent Graves' disease patients were compared with newly diagnosed Graves' disease patients by peripheral blood TCR sequencing and RNA sequencing. Paper-wide results and their limitations: Only peripheral blood was studied, because thyroid tissue, the primary lesion, was inaccessible. TRBV28, TRBJ1-2 and TRBJ2-5 were preferentially used in persistent disease, while TRBV20-1 and TRBJ2-1 were favored in newly diagnosed disease. As a limitation, the authors acknowledged that the small sample size may reduce accuracy. Compared with newly diagnosed patients, patients with persistent Graves' disease had lower TCR Shannon entropy and fewer highly expanded clones, which suggests clonal expansion. Patients with persistent disease shared more public clonotypes (around 3,000) than newly diagnosed patients did (approximately 1,000). Sequencing and analysis were restricted to the TCR beta chain.

Sample time point, as interpreted from the label and publication: newly diagnosed GD, antithyroid drugs for less than 3 months. For both TCR sequencing and RNA sequencing, RNA was extracted from PBMCs using TRIzol. Graves' disease was diagnosed according to American Thyroid Association guidelines. Patients were recruited from an endocrinology department in Xi'an, China. Each patient gave roughly 10 milliliters of peripheral blood, collected in an EDTA anticoagulant tube. Ficoll Paque Plus density gradient separation was used to isolate PBMCs, and no further T cell sorting was performed. An Agilent 2100 Bioanalyzer and agarose gel were used to check RNA quality, and a NanoDrop 2000 was used to measure RNA concentration. Between the V and J ends, shortened by 7 bases and 6 bases respectively, the junction contains 15 bases. The germline V gene encodes CDR1 MDHEN and CDR2 SYDVKM. The CDR3 runs 14 residues from the cysteine to the phenylalanine. The kept DNA is CDR3 alone, 42 bases in frame from the first base.

The library came from multiplex PCR. Sequencing was performed on an Illumina HiSeq 4000. iRepertoire HTBI primers and Arm-PCR amplification of CDR3 regions were used to construct TCR beta libraries. PCR products were gel purified before sequencing. Per the original workflow: Gene usage analysis of CDR3 amino acid clonotypes used the 62 TRBV and some 13 TRBJ segments found across samples. COPE and FqMerger were used to merge filtered high-quality paired reads into contigs. Contigs were aligned with BLAST to IMGT TRBV, TRBD and TRBJ reference genes, and CDR3 was defined per IMGT. Any clonotype with a frequency above 0.1% was classified as a highly expanded clone. Repertoire diversity was measured by Shannon entropy, and V-J evenness by the Gini coefficient. A clonotype was considered public if more than one individual shared it. TCRdb's own reprocessing of the public reads used fastp at Q25 and MiXCR and kept productive beta chains. Each CDR3 protein appears once, grouped with its most common genes and DNA. It is TCRdb's table, rather than the study itself, that gives the V and J calls and clone size. Recorded for this sample are more than 450,000 distinct CDR3 sequences; around 15% of them occurred a single time. The ten largest account for 9.5% to 15% of the sample.

These data were likewise used in another study, on T cells in Graves' hyperthyroidism and ophthalmopathy. From the second report: Stable Graves' hyperthyroidism was defined as the absence of progression to ophthalmopathy over 18 months of follow-up. The hyperthyroidism patients were between 18 and 65 years old and newly diagnosed, with a disease duration of less than 2 months. Patients with uncontrolled infections, other autoimmune diseases, pregnancy or lactation were excluded. Diagnoses relied on clinical symptoms, serum thyroxine and TRAb, thyroid ultrasound and orbital computed tomography. The TCR CDR3 was subjected to a first round of RT-PCR using the HTBI primer set and the Qiagen OneStep RT-PCR kit. Most expanded thyroid clonotypes (frequency above 0.001) were also detected in blood, suggesting blood repertoires may reflect thyroid immune responses. A 13 V-J signature model separated ophthalmopathy from stable hyperthyroidism, with about 90% sensitivity and 81.08% specificity in cross-validation and 80%/75% in testing. In validation, progression to ophthalmopathy was predicted by the model with 70.59% sensitivity and 72.22% specificity, a median of approximately 6.5 months before onset. A discovery cohort of approximately 100 patients, fewer than 50 with Graves' ophthalmopathy and 55 to 65 with stable Graves' hyperthyroidism, was used to find distinguishing TCR V-J signatures. Whether ophthalmopathy could be predicted prospectively was tested in an independent validation cohort made up of 18 to 20 hyperthyroidism patients plus 17 patients who later progressed to ophthalmopathy. For training and testing, the 80 to 100 patients in the discovery cohort were randomly divided in a 7:3 ratio. The study also compared thyroid tissue and blood T-cell repertoires from five or six Graves' hyperthyroidism patients. Following sampling, methimazole starting at 30 mg daily was given to hyperthyroidism patients, and high-dose intravenous methylprednisolone was given to ophthalmopathy patients. Libraries were constructed in a second round of multiplex PCR, after which size selection and purification were performed. Paired-end sequencing of the libraries was performed with 100 bp reads on an Illumina HiSeq2000. SOAPnuke was used to process the raw data, throwing out any read that contained adapters or uncalled bases, had a mean Phred below 15, or lacked an exact constant-primer or identifier match. COPE v1.2.5 was used to merge high-quality paired reads, and clonotypes were defined as unique nucleotide sequences. MiTCR v1.1 was used to align clonotypes to the IMGT TRBV, TRBD and TRBJ reference segments. The analysis included only V-J combinations with a frequency above 0.0001, which together covered around 99% of the repertoires. A TCS score was defined as the ratio between F50 (clonal expansion) and ExV (chaos), using BLOSUM62-based TCRdist between CDR3 peptides within each V-J. Welch's t-statistics and random forest reduced just over 500 V-J features to some 14, which were used in a naive Bayes classifier (R e1071). No statistical method was used to set the sample size in advance, and investigators knew the group allocation. The paper reports TCR Vbeta CDR3 sequencing of some 140 peripheral blood samples: approximately 43 ophthalmopathy, around 80 hyperthyroidism and roughly 17 progressor patients.

The chain uses TRBV28 and TRBJ2-2, with no reliable assignment of the D segment. The clonotype was recovered from a man in his forties or fifties with Graves disease. Donor details come from another sample of the same person, matched by shared clones. The sequenced sample was peripheral blood mononuclear cells (PBMCs), obtained at new diagnosis, from a patient treated with antithyroid drugs. The DNA sequence is as follows: TGTGCCAGCACCCCAAGACTCTCACCCGGGGAGCTGTTTTTT. The encoded protein is CASTPRLSPGELFF.